This T cell receptor (beta chain) was identified in a study of OX40 agonist ivuxolimab in advanced cancers. Measured with immunoSEQ multiplex PCR; TCRdb has only the in-frame clones, and not every one. The table has 55,000 to 90,000 clones, 88% seen once. The sample holds one count of this clone. CDR1 and CDR2 (germline): SQVTM, ANQGSEA. V dropped 7 bases and J dropped 7 bases, with 11 bases sitting between them. The CDR3 spans 11 residues. The chain couples TRBV29-1 to TRBJ1-3; D gene ambiguous. The receptor was isolated from an adult with an advanced solid tumor such as melanoma, head and neck, liver or kidney cancer. The sample was CD4+ or CD8+ T cells sorted from blood, taken in a trial of the OX40 agonist ivuxolimab. The CDR3, as DNA: TGCAGCGCCCAAACCCCTAACACCATATATTTT. Its protein product is CSAQTPNTIYF.